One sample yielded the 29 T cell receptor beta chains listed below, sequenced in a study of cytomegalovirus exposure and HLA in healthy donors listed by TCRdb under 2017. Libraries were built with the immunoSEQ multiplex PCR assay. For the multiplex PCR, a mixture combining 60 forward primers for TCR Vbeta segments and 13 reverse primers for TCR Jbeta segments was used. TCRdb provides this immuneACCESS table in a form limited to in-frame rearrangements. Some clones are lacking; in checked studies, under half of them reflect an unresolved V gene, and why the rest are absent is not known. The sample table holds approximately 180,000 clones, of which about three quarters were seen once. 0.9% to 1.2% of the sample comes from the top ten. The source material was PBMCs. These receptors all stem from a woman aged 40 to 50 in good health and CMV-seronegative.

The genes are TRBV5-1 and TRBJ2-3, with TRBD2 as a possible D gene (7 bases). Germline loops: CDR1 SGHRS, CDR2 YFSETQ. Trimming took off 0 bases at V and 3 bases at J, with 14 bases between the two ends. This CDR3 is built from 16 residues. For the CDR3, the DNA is TGCGCCAGCAGCTTGGTCGGGGGGCGGCTTACAGATACGCAGTATTTT. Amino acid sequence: CASSLVGGRLTDTQYF.

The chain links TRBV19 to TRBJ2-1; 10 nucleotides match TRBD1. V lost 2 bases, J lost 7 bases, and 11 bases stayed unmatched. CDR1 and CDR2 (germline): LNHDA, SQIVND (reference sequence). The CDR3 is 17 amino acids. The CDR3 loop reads CASSIRRGQGNENEQFF. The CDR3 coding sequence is TGTGCCAGTAGTATAAGGCGGGGACAGGGGAATGAGAATGAGCAGTTCTTC.

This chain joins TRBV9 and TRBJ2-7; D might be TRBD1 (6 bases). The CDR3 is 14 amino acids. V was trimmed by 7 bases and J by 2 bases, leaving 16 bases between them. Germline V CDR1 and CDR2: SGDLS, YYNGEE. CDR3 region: CASWCRGEPYEQYF. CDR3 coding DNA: TGTGCCAGCTGGTGCAGGGGAGAACCCTACGAGCAGTACTTC.

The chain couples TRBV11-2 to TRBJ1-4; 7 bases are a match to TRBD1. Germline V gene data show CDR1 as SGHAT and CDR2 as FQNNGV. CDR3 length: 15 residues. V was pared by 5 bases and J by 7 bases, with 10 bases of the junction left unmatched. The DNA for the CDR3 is TGTGCCAGCAGCCCAAGGGGACAGTATCGTGAAAAACTGTTTTTT. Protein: CASSPRGQYREKLFF.

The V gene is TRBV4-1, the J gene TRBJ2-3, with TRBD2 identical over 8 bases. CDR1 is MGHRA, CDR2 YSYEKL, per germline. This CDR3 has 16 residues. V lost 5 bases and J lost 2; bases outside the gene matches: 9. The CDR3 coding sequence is TGCGCCAGCAGCGGGCGGGGGGCTAGCGACACAGATACGCAGTATTTT. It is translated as CASSGRGASDTDTQYF.

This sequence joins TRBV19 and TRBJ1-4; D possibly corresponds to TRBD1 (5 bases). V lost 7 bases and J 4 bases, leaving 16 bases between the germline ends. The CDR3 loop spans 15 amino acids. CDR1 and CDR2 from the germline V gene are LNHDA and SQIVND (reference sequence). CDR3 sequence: CASTPLGGFNEKLFF. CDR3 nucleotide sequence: TGTGCCAGTACCCCCCTCGGGGGGTTTAATGAAAAACTGTTTTTT.

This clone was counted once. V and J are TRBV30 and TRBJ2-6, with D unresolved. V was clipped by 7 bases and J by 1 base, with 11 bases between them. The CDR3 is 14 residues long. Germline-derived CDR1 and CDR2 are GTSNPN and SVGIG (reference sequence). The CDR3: CASTRGSGANVLTF. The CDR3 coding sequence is TGTGCCTCCACGAGAGGTTCTGGGGCCAACGTCCTGACTTTC. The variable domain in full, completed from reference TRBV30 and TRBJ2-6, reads SQTIHQWPATLVQPVGSPLSLECTVEGTSNPNLYWYRQAAGRGLQLLFYSVGIGQISSEVPQNLSASRPQDRQFILSSKKLLLSDSGFYLCASTRGSGANVLTFGAGSRLTVL.

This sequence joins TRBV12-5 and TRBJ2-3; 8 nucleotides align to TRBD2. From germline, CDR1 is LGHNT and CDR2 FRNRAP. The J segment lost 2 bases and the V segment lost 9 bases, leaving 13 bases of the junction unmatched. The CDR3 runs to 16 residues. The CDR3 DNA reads TGTGCTAGCGGGCGGGGGGCTAGCGGTCACACAGATACGCAGTATTTT. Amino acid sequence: CASGRGASGHTDTQYF.

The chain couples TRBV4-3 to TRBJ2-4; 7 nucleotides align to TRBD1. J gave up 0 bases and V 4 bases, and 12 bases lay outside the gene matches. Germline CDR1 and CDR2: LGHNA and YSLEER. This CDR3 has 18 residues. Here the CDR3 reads CASSPDAPGQLAKNIQYF. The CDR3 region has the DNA TGCGCCAGCAGCCCCGATGCCCCGGGACAGCTAGCCAAAAACATTCAGTACTTC.

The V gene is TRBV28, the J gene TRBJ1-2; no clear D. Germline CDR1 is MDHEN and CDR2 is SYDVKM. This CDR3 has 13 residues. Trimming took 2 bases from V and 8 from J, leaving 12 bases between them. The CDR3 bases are TGTGCCAGCAGTTTAACGGCAGGTCAAGGCTACACCTTC. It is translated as CASSLTAGQGYTF.

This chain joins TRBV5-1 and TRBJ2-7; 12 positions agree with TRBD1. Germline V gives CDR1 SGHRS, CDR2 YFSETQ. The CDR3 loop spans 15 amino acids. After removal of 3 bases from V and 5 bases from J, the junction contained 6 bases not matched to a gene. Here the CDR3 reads CASSSAGTGGDEQYF. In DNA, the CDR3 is TGCGCCAGCAGCTCAGCCGGGACAGGGGGCGACGAGCAGTACTTC.

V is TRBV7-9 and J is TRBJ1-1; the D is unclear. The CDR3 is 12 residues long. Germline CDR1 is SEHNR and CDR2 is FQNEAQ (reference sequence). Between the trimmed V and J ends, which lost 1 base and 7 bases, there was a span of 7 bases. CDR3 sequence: CASSLVGYEAFF. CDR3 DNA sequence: TGTGCCAGCAGCTTAGTGGGCTATGAAGCTTTCTTT. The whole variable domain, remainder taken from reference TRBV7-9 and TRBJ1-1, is DTGVSQNPRHKITKRGQNVTFRCDPISEHNRLYWYRQTLGQGPEFLTYFQNEAQLEKSRLLSDRFSAERPKGSFSTLEIQRTEQGDSAMYLCASSLVGYEAFFGQGTRLTVV.

The CDR3 DNA sequence: TGCGCCAGCAGCTTGGGGCCCTTGAGCACAGATACGCAGTATTTT. Its translation is CASSLGPLSTDTQYF. The V call is TRBV5-1, the J call TRBJ2-3; D is unresolved. The CDR3 loop spans 15 amino acids. Germline V gene lookup returns CDR1 SGHRS and CDR2 YFSETQ. Trimming took 0 bases from V and 0 from J, leaving 8 bases between them.

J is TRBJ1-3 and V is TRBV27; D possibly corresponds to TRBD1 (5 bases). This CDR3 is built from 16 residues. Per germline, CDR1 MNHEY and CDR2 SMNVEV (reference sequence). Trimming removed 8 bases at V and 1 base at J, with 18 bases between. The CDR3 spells CASPPIAGSSGNTIYF. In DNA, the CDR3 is TGTGCCAGCCCCCCAATAGCAGGGTCGTCTGGAAACACCATATATTTT.

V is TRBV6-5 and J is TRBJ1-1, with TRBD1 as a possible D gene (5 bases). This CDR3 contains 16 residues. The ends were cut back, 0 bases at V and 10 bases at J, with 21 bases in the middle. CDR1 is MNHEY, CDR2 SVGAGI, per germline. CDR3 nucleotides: TGTGCCAGCAGTTACTCGTCGGGCAGAGCCGGGGGGAGAGCTTTCTTT. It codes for CASSYSSGRAGGRAFF.

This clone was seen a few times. As DNA, the CDR3 is TGTGCCAGCAGCTCCGGGACAGGGGGTCGAGATGGCTACACCTTC. This sequence encodes CASSSGTGGRDGYTF. The chain links TRBV7-2 to TRBJ1-2, with 11 bases that match TRBD1. This CDR3 has 15 amino acids. Germline trimming cut 4 bases from V and 6 bases from J; bases unmatched to any gene: 7. Per the germline V gene, CDR1 is SGHTA and CDR2 is FQGNSA.

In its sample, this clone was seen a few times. CDR3 sequence (DNA): TGCGCCAGCAGTTGGGGGGGCGCAGGCACTGAAGCTTTCTTT. It specifies CASSWGGAGTEAFF. The V call is TRBV5-1, the J call TRBJ1-1; D is perhaps TRBD1 (6 bases). Between the trimmed V and J ends, which lost 5 bases and 4 bases, there was a span of 15 bases. The CDR3 extends over 14 amino acids. The germline V gene encodes CDR1 SGHRS and CDR2 YFSETQ. Full variable domain (outside the CDR3, taken from reference TRBV5-1 and TRBJ1-1): KAGVTQTPRYLIKTRGQQVTLSCSPISGHRSVSWYQQTPGQGLQFLFEYFSETQRNKGNFPGRFSGRQFSNSRSEMNVSTLELGDSALYLCASSWGGAGTEAFFGQGTRLTVV.

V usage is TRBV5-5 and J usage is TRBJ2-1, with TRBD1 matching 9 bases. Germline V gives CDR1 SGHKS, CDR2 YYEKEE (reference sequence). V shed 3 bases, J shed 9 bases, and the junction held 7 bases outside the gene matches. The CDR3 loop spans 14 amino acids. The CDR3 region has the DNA TGTGCCAGCAGCTGGGGACAGGGACGCGGTGAGCAGTTCTTC. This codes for CASSWGQGRGEQFF.

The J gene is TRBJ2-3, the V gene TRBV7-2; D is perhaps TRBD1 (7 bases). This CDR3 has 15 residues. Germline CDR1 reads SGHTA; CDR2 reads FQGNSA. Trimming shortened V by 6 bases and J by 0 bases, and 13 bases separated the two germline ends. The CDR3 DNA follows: TGTGCCAGCAGGCGGGACAGCCAGAGCACAGATACGCAGTATTTT. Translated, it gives CASRRDSQSTDTQYF.

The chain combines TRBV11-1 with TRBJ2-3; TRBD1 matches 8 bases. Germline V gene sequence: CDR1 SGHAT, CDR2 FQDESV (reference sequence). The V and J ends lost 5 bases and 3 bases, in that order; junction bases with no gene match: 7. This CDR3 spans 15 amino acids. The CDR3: CASSPPDRGTDTQYF. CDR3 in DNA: TGTGCCAGCAGCCCCCCCGACAGGGGAACAGATACGCAGTATTTT.

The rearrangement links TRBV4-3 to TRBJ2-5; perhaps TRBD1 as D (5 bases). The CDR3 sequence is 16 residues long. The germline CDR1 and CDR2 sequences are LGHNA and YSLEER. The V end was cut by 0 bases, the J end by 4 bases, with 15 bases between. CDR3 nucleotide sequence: TGCGCCAGCAGCCAAGATAGCCCCATAGGGGCAGAGACCCAGTACTTC. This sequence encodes CASSQDSPIGAETQYF.

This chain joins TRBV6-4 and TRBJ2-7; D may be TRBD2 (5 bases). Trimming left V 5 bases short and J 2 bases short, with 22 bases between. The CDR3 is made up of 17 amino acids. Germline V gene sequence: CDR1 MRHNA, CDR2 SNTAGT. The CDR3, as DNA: TGTGCCAGCAGTCCGCCCGTAGGGAGCGGCAACACCTACGAGCAGTACGTC. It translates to CASSPPVGSGNTYEQYV.

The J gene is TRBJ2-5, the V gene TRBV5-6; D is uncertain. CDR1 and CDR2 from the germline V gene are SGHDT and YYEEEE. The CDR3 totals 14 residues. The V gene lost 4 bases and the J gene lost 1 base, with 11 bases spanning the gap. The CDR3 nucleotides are TGTGCCAGCAGCCCTTTGGCCGCCCAAGAGACCCAGTACTTC. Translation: CASSPLAAQETQYF.

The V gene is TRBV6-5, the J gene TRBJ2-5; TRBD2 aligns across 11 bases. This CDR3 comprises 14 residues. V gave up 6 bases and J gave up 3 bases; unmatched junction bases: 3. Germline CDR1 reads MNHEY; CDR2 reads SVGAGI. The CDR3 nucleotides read TGTGCCAGCAGCCCGGGACTAGCGGAAGAGACCCAGTACTTC. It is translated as CASSPGLAEETQYF.

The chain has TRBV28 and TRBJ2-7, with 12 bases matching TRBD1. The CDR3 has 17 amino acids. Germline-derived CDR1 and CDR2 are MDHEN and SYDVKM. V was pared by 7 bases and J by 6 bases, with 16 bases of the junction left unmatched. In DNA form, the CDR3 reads TGTGCCAGCACTAAATGGGGACAGGGGGCGCAGTTTTCCGAGCAGTACGTC. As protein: CASTKWGQGAQFSEQYV.

The CDR3 region is CASSGRGRGSEQYF. The CDR3 DNA follows: TGTGCCAGCAGTGGGCGCGGTCGAGGGTCCGAGCAGTACTTC. V usage is TRBV6-6 and J usage is TRBJ2-5, with a possible D match to TRBD2 (5 bases). The J call is doubtful: the DNA matches TRBJ2-7 better. Germline V gene lookup returns CDR1 MNHNY and CDR2 SVGAGI (reference sequence). The length of the CDR3 is 14 residues.

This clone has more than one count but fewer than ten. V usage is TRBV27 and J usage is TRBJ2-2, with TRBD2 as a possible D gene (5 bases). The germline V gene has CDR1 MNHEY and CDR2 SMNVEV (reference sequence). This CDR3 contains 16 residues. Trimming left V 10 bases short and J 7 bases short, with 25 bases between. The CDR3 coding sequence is TGTGCCACCCGCCCGGGGAAGACTTTGTCGGTCGGGGAGCTGTTTTTT. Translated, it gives CATRPGKTLSVGELFF.

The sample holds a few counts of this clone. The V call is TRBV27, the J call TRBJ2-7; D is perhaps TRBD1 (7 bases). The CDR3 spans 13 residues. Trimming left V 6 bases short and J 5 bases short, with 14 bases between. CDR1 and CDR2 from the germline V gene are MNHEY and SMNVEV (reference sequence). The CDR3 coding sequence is TGTGCCAGCAGGGACTACAGGGGCCACGAGCAGTACTTC. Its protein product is CASRDYRGHEQYF.

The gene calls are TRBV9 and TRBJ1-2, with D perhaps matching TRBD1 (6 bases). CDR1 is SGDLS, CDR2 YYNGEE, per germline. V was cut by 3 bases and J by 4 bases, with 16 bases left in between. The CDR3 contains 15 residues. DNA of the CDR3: TGTGCCAGCAGCGCGACAGGAGCTCTCTCCTATGGCTACACCTTC. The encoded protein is CASSATGALSYGYTF.